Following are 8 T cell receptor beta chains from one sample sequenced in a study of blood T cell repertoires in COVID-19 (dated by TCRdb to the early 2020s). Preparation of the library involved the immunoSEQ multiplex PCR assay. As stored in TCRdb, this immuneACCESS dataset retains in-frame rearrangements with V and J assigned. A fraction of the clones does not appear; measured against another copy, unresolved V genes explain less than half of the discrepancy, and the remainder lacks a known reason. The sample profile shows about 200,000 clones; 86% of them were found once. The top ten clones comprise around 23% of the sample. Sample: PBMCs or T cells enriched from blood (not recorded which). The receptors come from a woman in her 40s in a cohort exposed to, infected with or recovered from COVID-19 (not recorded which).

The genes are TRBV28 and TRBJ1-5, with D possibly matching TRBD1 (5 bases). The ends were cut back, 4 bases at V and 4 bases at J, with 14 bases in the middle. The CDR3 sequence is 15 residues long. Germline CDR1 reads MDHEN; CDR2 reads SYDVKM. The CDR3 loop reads CASSSGHSGNQPQHF. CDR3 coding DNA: TGTGCCAGCAGTTCAGGACACTCCGGGAATCAGCCCCAGCATTTT. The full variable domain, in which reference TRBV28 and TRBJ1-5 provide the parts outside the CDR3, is DVKVTQSSRYLVKRTGEKVFLECVQDMDHENMFWYRQDPGLGLRLIYFSYDVKMKEKGDIPEGYSVSREKKERFSLILESASTNQTSMYLCASSSGHSGNQPQHFGDGTRLSIL.

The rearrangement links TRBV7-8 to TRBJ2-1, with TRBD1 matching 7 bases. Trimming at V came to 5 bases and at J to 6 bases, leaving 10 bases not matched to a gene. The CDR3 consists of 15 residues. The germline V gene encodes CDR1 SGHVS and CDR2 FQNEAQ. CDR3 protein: CASSPNRGWTNEQFF. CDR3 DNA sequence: TGTGCCAGCAGCCCGAACAGGGGCTGGACCAATGAGCAGTTCTTC.

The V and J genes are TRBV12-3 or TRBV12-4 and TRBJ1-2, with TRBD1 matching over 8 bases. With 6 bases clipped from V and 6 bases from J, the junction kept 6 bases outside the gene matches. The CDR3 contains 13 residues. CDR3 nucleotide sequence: TGTGCCAGCAGGTCAGGGGGCTGGGATGGCTACACCTTC. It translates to CASRSGGWDGYTF.

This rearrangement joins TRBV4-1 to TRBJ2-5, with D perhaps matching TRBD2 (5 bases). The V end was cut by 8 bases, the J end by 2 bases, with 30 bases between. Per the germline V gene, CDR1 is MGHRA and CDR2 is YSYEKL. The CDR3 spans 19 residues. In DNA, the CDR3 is TGCGCCAGCGGCGCCGACCCGCAAACAAGGAGAGGGAAACAAGAGACCCAGTACTTC. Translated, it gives CASGADPQTRRGKQETQYF.

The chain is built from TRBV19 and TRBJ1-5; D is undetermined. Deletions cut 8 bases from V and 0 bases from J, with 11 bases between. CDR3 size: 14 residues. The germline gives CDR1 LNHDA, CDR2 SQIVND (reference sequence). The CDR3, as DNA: TGTGCCAGTGCGGTAGGAAATAGCAATCAGCCCCAGCATTTT. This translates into CASAVGNSNQPQHF.

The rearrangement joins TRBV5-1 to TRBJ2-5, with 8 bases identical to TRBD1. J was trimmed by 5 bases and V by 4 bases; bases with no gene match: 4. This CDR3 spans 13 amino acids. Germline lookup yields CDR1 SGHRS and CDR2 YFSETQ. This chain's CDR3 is CASSPRQGETQYF. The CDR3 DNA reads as TGCGCCAGCAGCCCACGACAGGGGGAGACCCAGTACTTC.

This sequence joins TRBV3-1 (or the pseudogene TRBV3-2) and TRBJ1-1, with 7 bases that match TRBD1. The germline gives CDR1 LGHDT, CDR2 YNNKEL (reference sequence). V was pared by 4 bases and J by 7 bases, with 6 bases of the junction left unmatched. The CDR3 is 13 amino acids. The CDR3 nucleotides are TGTGCCAGCAGCCGACAGGGAATGGATGAAGCTTTCTTT. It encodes CASSRQGMDEAFF.

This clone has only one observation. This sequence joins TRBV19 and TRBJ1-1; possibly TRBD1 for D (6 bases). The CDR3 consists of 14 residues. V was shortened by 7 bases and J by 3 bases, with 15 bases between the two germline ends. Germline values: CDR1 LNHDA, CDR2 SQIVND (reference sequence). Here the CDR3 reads CASTRKDSDTEAFF. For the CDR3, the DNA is TGTGCCAGTACTCGCAAGGACAGTGACACTGAAGCTTTCTTT.